The present T cell receptor beta chain was sequenced within a study of T cell changes during pregnancy in multiple sclerosis. CDR3 size: 15 residues. Germline assignment: CDR1 LNHDA and CDR2 SQIVND (reference sequence). Germline trimming cut 3 bases from V and 4 bases from J; bases unmatched to any gene: 3. Profiled with immunoSEQ multiplex PCR; TCRdb holds only in-frame clones, not every one. There are 40,000 to 60,000 clones in the sample; 94% occur only once, and approximately 0.31% lies in the top ten. The count of this clone is one. The sample in question was CD4+ T cells from peripheral blood mononuclear cells, obtained in the third trimester of pregnancy. The clonotype comes from a female donor with multiple sclerosis, enrolled in a pregnancy study. This chain links TRBV19 with TRBJ2-1, with 10 nucleotides matching TRBD2. The CDR3 reads CASSIGLAAYNEQFF. Here the CDR3 DNA reads TGTGCCAGTAGTATTGGACTAGCGGCTTACAATGAGCAGTTCTTC. Drawing the rest from reference TRBV19 and TRBJ2-1, the complete variable domain is DGGITQSPKYLFRKEGQNVTLSCEQNLNHDAMYWYRQDPGQGLRLIYYSQIVNDFQKGDIAEGYSVSREKKESFPLTVTSAQKNPTAFYLCASSIGLAAYNEQFFGPGTRLTVL.